This record concerns one T cell receptor (beta chain) sequence. In the authors' methods: Reference gene primer amplification in the assay estimated nucleated cell counts. The assay was immunoSEQ multiplex PCR, and TCRdb's table has in-frame clones only and misses some. That table furnishes V, J and clone size, whereas the DNA furnished D and trimming. The sample holds around 130,000 clones, roughly 84% seen once. The data are from a study of blood T cell repertoires in COVID-19. About the research overall: Samples taken during acute and convalescent COVID-19 were collected in the United States, Italy and Spain. T cells, B-cell-depleted T cells, or PBMCs supplied cDNA or gDNA.

J lost 3 bases, V lost 5 bases, and 6 bases had no gene match. Germline V lookup: CDR1 MNHEY, CDR2 SVGAGI. The CDR3 contains 14 residues. The TCR originated in a man aged 55-75 years with acute or convalescent COVID-19. What was sequenced was peripheral blood. The chain combines TRBV6-5 with TRBJ1-1; 7 bases align to TRBD1. The CDR3 loop is CASSQKTGDTEAFF. CDR3 nucleotide sequence: TGTGCCAGCAGTCAAAAAACAGGGGACACTGAAGCTTTCTTT.